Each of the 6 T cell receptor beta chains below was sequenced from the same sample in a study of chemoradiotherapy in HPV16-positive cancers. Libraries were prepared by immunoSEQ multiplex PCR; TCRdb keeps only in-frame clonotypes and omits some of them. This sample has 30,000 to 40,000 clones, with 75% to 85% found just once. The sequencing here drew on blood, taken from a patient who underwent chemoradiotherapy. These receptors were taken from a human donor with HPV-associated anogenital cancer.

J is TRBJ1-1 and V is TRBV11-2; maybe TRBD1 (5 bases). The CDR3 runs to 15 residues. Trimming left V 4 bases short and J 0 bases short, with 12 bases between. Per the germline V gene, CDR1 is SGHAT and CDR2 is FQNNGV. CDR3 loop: CASSSRTQLNTEAFF. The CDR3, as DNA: TGTGCCAGCAGCTCCCGGACACAGTTGAACACTGAAGCTTTCTTT.

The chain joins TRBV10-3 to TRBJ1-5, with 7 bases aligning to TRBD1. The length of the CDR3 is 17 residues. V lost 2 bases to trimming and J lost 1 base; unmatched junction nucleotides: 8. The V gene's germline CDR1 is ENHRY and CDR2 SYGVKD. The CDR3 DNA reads TGTGCCATCAGTGAGAGTGGAGGGGGCCTGAGCAATCAGCCCCAGCATTTT. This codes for CAISESGGGLSNQPQHF.

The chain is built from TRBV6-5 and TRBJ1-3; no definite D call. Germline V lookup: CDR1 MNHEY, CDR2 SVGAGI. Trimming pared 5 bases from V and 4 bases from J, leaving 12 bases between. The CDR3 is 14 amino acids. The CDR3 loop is CASSPTATGNTIYF. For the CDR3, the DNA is TGTGCCAGCAGTCCAACCGCTACCGGAAACACCATATATTTT.

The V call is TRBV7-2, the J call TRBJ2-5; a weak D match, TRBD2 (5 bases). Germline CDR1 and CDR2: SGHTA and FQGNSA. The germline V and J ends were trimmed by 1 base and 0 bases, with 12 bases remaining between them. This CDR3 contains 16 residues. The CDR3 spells CASSLGIALYQETQYF. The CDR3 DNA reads TGTGCCAGCAGCTTAGGAATAGCGTTGTACCAAGAGACCCAGTACTTC.

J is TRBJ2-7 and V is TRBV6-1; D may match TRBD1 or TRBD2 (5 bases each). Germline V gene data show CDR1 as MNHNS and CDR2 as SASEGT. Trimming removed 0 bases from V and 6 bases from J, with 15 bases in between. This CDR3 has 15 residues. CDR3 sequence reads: CASSEAWQGEGEQYF. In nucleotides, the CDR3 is TGTGCCAGCAGTGAAGCGTGGCAGGGTGAGGGCGAGCAGTACTTC.

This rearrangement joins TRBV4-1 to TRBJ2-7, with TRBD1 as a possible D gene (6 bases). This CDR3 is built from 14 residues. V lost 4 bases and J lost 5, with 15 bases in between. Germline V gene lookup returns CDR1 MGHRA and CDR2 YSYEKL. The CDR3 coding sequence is TGCGCCAGCAGCCGACCCGACAGGATCCACGAGCAGTACTTC. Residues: CASSRPDRIHEQYF.